A single sample gave rise to the 21 T cell receptor beta chains below, sequenced in a study of blood T cell repertoires in COVID-19. Assay used: immunoSEQ multiplex PCR; TCRdb lists only in-frame clones, some missing. The sample yields around 98,000 clones, roughly 80% seen once. The sequencing input was peripheral blood. The receptors derive from a woman aged 60-75 years with acute or convalescent COVID-19.

V is TRBV9 and J is TRBJ2-7; 10 positions agree with TRBD1. The CDR3 loop spans 15 amino acids. V lost 0 bases to trimming and J lost 4 bases; unmatched junction nucleotides: 4. Germline CDR1 SGDLS, CDR2 YYNGEE. The CDR3 DNA follows: TGTGCCAGCAGCGTAGGACAGGGGGCCTCATACGAGCAGTACTTC. Translation gives CASSVGQGASYEQYF.

As regards this clone: Other DNA sequences of this sample code for an identical CDR3. The chain joins TRBV12-3 or TRBV12-4 to TRBJ1-1; 7 nucleotides align to TRBD1. The CDR3 has 13 amino acids. V was clipped by 5 bases and J by 1 base; unmatched bases: 1. CDR3 nucleotide sequence: TGTGCCAGCAGTAGACAGGGGAACACTGAAGCTTTCTTT. Protein: CASSRQGNTEAFF.

This clone came up a few times. This chain connects TRBV2 to TRBJ2-3; TRBD1 might be the D (6 bases). V was trimmed by 5 bases and J by 4 bases, leaving 7 bases between them. Germline-derived CDR1 and CDR2 are SNHLY and FYNNEI. The CDR3 is made up of 12 amino acids. The DNA of the CDR3 is TGTGCCAGCAGTTCAGGGGCAGATACGCAGTATTTT. It translates to CASSSGADTQYF.

This chain joins TRBV18 and TRBJ2-4; D perhaps matches TRBD2 (5 bases). Per the germline V gene, CDR1 is KGHSH and CDR2 is LQKENI. V lost 5 bases, J lost 5 bases, and 13 bases lay in between. The CDR3 runs 14 residues. CDR3 amino acids: CASSSSGIQNIQYF. CDR3 nucleotide sequence: TGTGCCAGCTCATCCTCCGGGATACAAAACATTCAGTACTTC.

This clone was seen only a few times. The chain uses TRBV5-1 and TRBJ1-2; 7 nucleotides align to TRBD1. CDR3 length: 14 amino acids. V shed 1 base, J shed 5 bases, and the junction held 5 bases outside the gene matches. The germline CDR1 and CDR2 sequences are SGHRS and YFSETQ. The CDR3 nucleotides are TGCGCCAGCAGCTTGACCGGGACAGAATATGGCTACACCTTC. As protein: CASSLTGTEYGYTF. Based on the CDR3 plus reference TRBV5-1 and TRBJ1-2, the full variable domain is KAGVTQTPRYLIKTRGQQVTLSCSPISGHRSVSWYQQTPGQGLQFLFEYFSETQRNKGNFPGRFSGRQFSNSRSEMNVSTLELGDSALYLCASSLTGTEYGYTFGSGTRLTVV.

The chain joins TRBV5-4 to TRBJ2-7; the D gene is possibly TRBD2 (5 bases). The CDR3 contains 14 residues. Between the trimmed V and J ends, which lost 0 bases and 2 bases, there was a span of 9 bases. In germline, CDR1 is SGHNT, CDR2 YYREEE (reference sequence). The CDR3 spells CASSLDPGTYEQYF. CDR3 DNA sequence: TGTGCCAGCAGCTTGGACCCGGGGACCTACGAGCAGTACTTC.

V gene TRBV5-1 combines with J gene TRBJ1-1, with a possible D match to TRBD1 (5 bases). The CDR3 is made up of 14 amino acids. Trimming shortened V by 1 base and J by 5 bases, and 12 bases separated the two germline ends. CDR1 is SGHRS and CDR2 is YFSETQ in the germline V gene. CDR3 amino acids: CASSLTAGGTEAFF. As DNA, the CDR3 is TGCGCCAGCAGCTTGACAGCCGGGGGGACTGAAGCTTTCTTT. Drawing the rest from reference TRBV5-1 and TRBJ1-1, the complete variable domain is KAGVTQTPRYLIKTRGQQVTLSCSPISGHRSVSWYQQTPGQGLQFLFEYFSETQRNKGNFPGRFSGRQFSNSRSEMNVSTLELGDSALYLCASSLTAGGTEAFFGQGTRLTVV.

The chain has TRBV6-5 and TRBJ2-3, with D possibly TRBD2 on 6 matching bases. V gave up 10 bases and J gave up 3 bases, with 17 bases separating them. Germline CDR1 MNHEY, CDR2 SVGAGI. This CDR3 is 14 amino acids long. CDR3 sequence: CATRGFAGTDTQYF. DNA of the CDR3: TGTGCCACTCGGGGTTTCGCGGGAACAGATACGCAGTATTTT.

The chain links TRBV12-3 or TRBV12-4 to TRBJ1-1, with D maybe TRBD1 (5 bases). The ends were cut back, 3 bases at V and 7 bases at J, with 12 bases in the middle. The CDR3 extends over 13 amino acids. This CDR3 reads CASSFTEGVEAFF. Written as DNA, the CDR3 is TGTGCCAGCAGTTTCACGGAAGGGGTTGAAGCTTTCTTT.

V gene TRBV5-1 combines with J gene TRBJ1-1; D remains ambiguous. Deletions cut 0 bases from V and 4 bases from J, with 19 bases between. The CDR3 sequence is 17 residues long. Looked up from germline, CDR1 is SGHRS and CDR2 is YFSETQ. CDR3 amino acids: CASSLVGPPGPSTEAFF. CDR3 in DNA: TGCGCCAGCAGCTTGGTTGGCCCGCCGGGTCCGAGCACTGAAGCTTTCTTT.

The V and J genes are TRBV18 and TRBJ1-5; D not certain. The germline gives CDR1 KGHSH, CDR2 LQKENI. The CDR3 length is 13 residues. The V end lost 2 bases, the J end lost 4 bases, and 6 bases lay between the germline ends. The chain's CDR3 is CASSPEGNQPQHF. DNA for the CDR3: TGTGCCAGCTCACCAGAGGGTAATCAGCCCCAGCATTTT. Full variable domain (rest looked up from reference TRBV18 and TRBJ1-5): NAGVMQNPRHLVRRRGQEARLRCSPMKGHSHVYWYRQLPEEGLKFMVYLQKENIIDESGMPKERFSAEFPKEGPSILRIQQVVRGDSAAYFCASSPEGNQPQHFGDGTRLSIL.

The chain links TRBV2 to TRBJ1-4, with D unresolved. The germline V gene has CDR1 SNHLY and CDR2 FYNNEI. Trimming took 3 bases from V and 7 from J, leaving 12 bases between them. The CDR3 is 14 amino acids. CDR3 residues: CASSEGSVTEKLFF. DNA for the CDR3: TGTGCCAGCAGTGAGGGCAGTGTGACTGAAAAACTGTTTTTT.

A single count supports this clone. The V and J genes are TRBV6-1 and TRBJ1-2; D not resolved. The V end was cut by 3 bases, the J end by 3 bases, with 8 bases between. The germline gives CDR1 MNHNS, CDR2 SASEGT. The length of the CDR3 is 13 residues. The DNA for the CDR3 is TGTGCCAGCAGTGACGACACCTACTATGGCTACACCTTC. It encodes CASSDDTYYGYTF.

The CDR3: CASSLGRVSLSYTF. CDR3 DNA: TGTGCCAGCAGCTTAGGCAGGGTGTCTTTGAGCTACACCTTC. The rearrangement joins TRBV7-2 to TRBJ1-2; D may be TRBD1 (5 bases). V dropped 1 base and J dropped 9 bases, with 15 bases sitting between them. The CDR3 is made up of 14 amino acids. CDR1 is SGHTA, CDR2 FQGNSA, per germline.

This sequence joins TRBV2 and TRBJ2-1; 9 nucleotides line up with TRBD2. CDR3 length: 16 residues. Germline V gives CDR1 SNHLY, CDR2 FYNNEI. Trimming cost V 10 bases and J 4 bases; bases outside gene matches: 14. CDR3 nucleotide sequence: TGTGCCAACCCGACTCAAGCGGGGGGCCTATACAATGAGCAGTTCTTC. It specifies CANPTQAGGLYNEQFF.

This clone has a handful of counts. The V gene is TRBV6-5, the J gene TRBJ1-6; 9 bases match TRBD1. With 7 bases clipped from V and 9 bases from J, the junction kept 4 bases outside the gene matches. The germline gives CDR1 MNHEY, CDR2 SVGAGI. The CDR3 sequence is 13 residues long. CDR3 bases: TGTGCCAGCAAGAGGACAGGGGCTTCACCCCTCCACTTT. It codes for CASKRTGASPLHF.

This clone has only a few counts. The rearrangement uses TRBV18 and TRBJ1-1; D is perhaps TRBD1 (6 bases). Trimming shortened V by 1 base and J by 1 base, and 7 bases separated the two germline ends. Germline-derived CDR1 and CDR2 are KGHSH and LQKENI. The length of the CDR3 is 14 residues. In DNA, the CDR3 is TGTGCCAGCTCACCACTACAGGGGAACACTGAAGCTTTCTTT. Translation: CASSPLQGNTEAFF.

The V call is TRBV19, the J call TRBJ1-4; 7 bases align to TRBD1. V gave up 11 bases and J gave up 5 bases; unmatched junction bases: 11. CDR1 is LNHDA and CDR2 is SQIVND in the germline V gene (reference sequence). There are 14 residues in the CDR3. The CDR3 DNA follows: TGTGCCTGTGGGGACAGACGATTAAATGAAAAACTGTTTTTT. It yields the protein CACGDRRLNEKLFF.

The V and J genes are TRBV5-1 and TRBJ2-1, with D possibly TRBD1 on 6 matching bases. CDR1 and CDR2 (germline): SGHRS, YFSETQ. V shed 0 bases and J shed 9 bases, with 13 bases lying between them. This CDR3 has 14 amino acids. This CDR3 reads CASSLGAGVGEQFF. CDR3 bases: TGCGCCAGCAGCTTGGGGGCAGGGGTCGGTGAGCAGTTCTTC.

The V and J genes are TRBV30 and TRBJ1-6; unclear D gene. Germline V gene data show CDR1 as GTSNPN and CDR2 as SVGIG (reference sequence). This CDR3 is built from 16 residues. V lost 4 bases, J lost 6 bases, and 19 bases lay in between. The CDR3 here is CAWTDKTSPSNSPLHF. The CDR3 DNA reads as TGTGCCTGGACCGATAAGACATCCCCGAGTAATTCACCCCTCCACTTT.

The J gene is TRBJ2-7, the V gene TRBV7-2; D remains ambiguous. The CDR3 sequence is 11 residues long. V dropped 2 bases and J dropped 7 bases, with 6 bases sitting between them. Germline loops: CDR1 SGHTA, CDR2 FQGNSA. CDR3 bases: TGTGCCAGCAGCTTAAATAGAGAGCAGTACTTC. This gives the protein CASSLNREQYF.